This T cell receptor beta chain was recorded in a study of blood T cell repertoires in COVID-19 (dated by TCRdb to about 2020). For context, the study as a whole: Collaborator samples came from the United States, Italy and Spain and covered acute and convalescent phases of COVID-19. The material from the prospective study consisted of cDNA or gDNA derived from T cells, B-cell-depleted T cells, or PBMCs. The dataset comprised deeply sampled blood TCRbeta repertoires from subjects exposed to, actively infected with, or recovered from COVID-19. A freely available public database, intended as a resource for researchers studying the immune response to SARS-CoV-2, is where the repertoires were released. Samples came from the ongoing ImmuneRACE study (first 160 participants) plus 1,254 subjects from 6 global collaborators. Nearly every sample came with metadata listing a de-identified subject ID, COVID-19 status, age in years and sex. Where HLA class I and class II types were available, the types were taken from metadata supplied by the sample provider, not from assay-based typing.

As to this clone: Its recognized antigen is unknown. Qualities for individual bases were not recorded, and no much larger clone is one base off.

The study at large found these results: The quantity of clinical and demographic metadata differed by source and by participant and was supplied without curation.

V is pared back by 2 bases and J by 4 bases, with 14 bases lying between the germline termini. From cysteine to phenylalanine, the CDR3 is 15 amino acids long. The read is trimmed to its CDR3 DNA, 45 bases read in frame from base 1. In the germline V gene, CDR1 corresponds to SGHDN and CDR2 to FVKESK. Another Seattle source contributed samples from volunteer blood donors who had recovered from COVID-19. Collaborating institutions collected whole blood in K2EDTA tubes following their own protocols. For TCRbeta analysis, collaborators shipped samples in one of three forms: frozen whole blood, isolated PBMCs, or DNA extracted from either of those sample types. The immunoSEQ Assay, a bias-controlled multiplex PCR, was used to amplify TCRbeta CDR3 regions from genomic DNA. Turning to the authors' computational methods: Nucleated cell counts per sample were estimated from amplification of reference gene primers within the assay. To quantify the absolute abundance of each unique TCRbeta CDR3 rearrangement, sequence reads were collapsed and filtered. For each sample, productive Simpson clonality was calculated as the square root of Simpson's diversity index across productive rearrangements. TCRdb carries this immuneACCESS record with in-frame sequences only. Its versions omit some clonotypes, under half of them owing to an unresolved V gene in the studies checked, with the rest unexplained. V and J calls and clone size are copied from that table; D and trimming were computed from the DNA. Recorded for this sample are around 280,000 clones; around 88% of them occurred a single time. Of the sample, around 2.1% is held by the ten largest clones.

The sample taken for sequencing was peripheral blood. The rearrangement combines TRBV14 with TRBJ2-5; the D gene is perhaps TRBD1, from 7 matching bases. The clonotype comes from a woman in her thirties who had recovered from COVID-19. The CDR3 in this case is CASSQQGGRGETQYF. The DNA sequence reads TGTGCCAGCAGCCAACAGGGGGGTCGGGGAGAGACCCAGTACTTC.